This entry lists 10 T cell receptor beta chains sequenced from one sample in a study of T-cell memory formation after mild COVID-19. TCRdb re-analysed the 5' RACE reads in MiXCR, keeping a single row per CDR3 protein. This sample has about 130,000 distinct CDR3 sequences, with 5% to 6.5% found just once. What was sequenced was PBMCs or a T cell subset sorted from them (not recorded which). The origin of the receptors is an adult woman who had mild COVID-19 (a few samples of this study predate the infection). Cell type and time point are not known.

Ten or more counts support this clonotype. The V and J genes are TRBV3-1 and TRBJ1-3; D not certain. Trimming took off 4 bases at V and 9 bases at J, with 10 bases between the two ends. From germline, CDR1 is LGHDT and CDR2 YNNKEL (reference sequence). The length of the CDR3 is 12 residues. The CDR3 sequence: CASSPPLGTIYF. CDR3 sequence (DNA): TGTGCCAGCAGCCCCCCTTTGGGCACCATATATTTT.

A word on this clonotype: The junction departs from germline at one end; a sequencing error may be responsible. The chain links TRBV30 to TRBJ2-3; 10 bases line up with TRBD2. The germline V gene has CDR1 GTSNPN and CDR2 SVGIG (reference sequence). The CDR3 spans 18 residues. The CDR3 protein is CAWSESGRAGVRTYTQYF. The CDR3 DNA follows: TGTGCCTGGAGTGAAAGCGGGAGGGCTGGTGTTCGCACATATACGCAGTATTTT.

The V call is TRBV7-9, the J call TRBJ2-7, with 8 bases fitting TRBD2. This CDR3 has 13 residues. CDR1 is SEHNR and CDR2 is FQNEAQ in the germline V gene (reference sequence). V was clipped by 4 bases and J by 2 bases; unmatched bases: 1. The CDR3 loop is CASSSLAAYEQYF. In nucleotides, the CDR3 is TGTGCCAGCAGCTCACTAGCGGCCTACGAGCAGTACTTC.

This clonotype was detected ten times or more. The rearrangement links TRBV20-1 to TRBJ2-1; D gene unclear. Germline V gene sequence: CDR1 DFQATT, CDR2 SNEGSKA (reference sequence). V was clipped by 1 base and J by 1 base, with 8 bases between them. The CDR3 is 14 residues long. The CDR3 DNA reads as TGCAGTGCTAGAGGAAGTTTTTCCTACAATGAGCAGTTCTTC. Its translation is CSARGSFSYNEQFF.

There are many counts of this clonotype. The chain couples TRBV9 to TRBJ2-1; D unclear. V was cut by 0 bases and J by 7 bases, with 14 bases left in between. CDR1 and CDR2 (germline): SGDLS, YYNGEE. This CDR3 spans 15 amino acids. The CDR3 here is CASSVGVRTENEQFF. The CDR3 DNA reads TGTGCCAGCAGCGTAGGGGTACGAACGGAGAATGAGCAGTTCTTC.

A remark on this clonotype: One end of the junction varies from germline; a read error may be responsible. The V and J genes are TRBV7-7 and TRBJ2-1, with 10 bases identical to TRBD2. Germline assignment: CDR1 SSHAT and CDR2 FNYEAQ (reference sequence). The CDR3 is made up of 15 amino acids. DNA for the CDR3: TGTGCTAGCAGCCCCTCTCCCGGGACTAGCGAGTCACAGTTCTTC. This gives the protein CASSPSPGTSESQFF.

The chain is built from TRBV5-1 and TRBJ1-1, with a weak D call TRBD1 (6 bases). Germline V gene data show CDR1 as SGHRS and CDR2 as YFSETQ. V dropped 2 bases and J dropped 2 bases, with 10 bases sitting between them. The CDR3 is 14 amino acids. The CDR3 reads CASSLQGSNTEAFF. The CDR3 DNA sequence: TGCGCCAGCAGCTTACAGGGTTCTAACACTGAAGCTTTCTTT.

A few counts support this clonotype. The rearrangement uses TRBV7-9 and TRBJ1-2; D uncertain. Germline CDR1 SEHNR, CDR2 FQNEAQ (reference sequence). The CDR3 consists of 14 residues. Trimming took off 3 bases at V and 7 bases at J, with 15 bases between the two ends. CDR3 residues: CASSFGHREGGYTF. CDR3 DNA sequence: TGTGCCAGCAGCTTTGGCCATCGAGAAGGTGGCTACACCTTC.

The chain combines TRBV7-9 with TRBJ2-2; D ambiguous. CDR1 SEHNR and CDR2 FQNEAQ come from the germline V gene (reference sequence). V lost 5 bases and J 8 bases, leaving 9 bases between the germline ends. The CDR3 extends over 12 amino acids. The CDR3 loop reads CASSPTLGELFF. The DNA of the CDR3 is TGTGCCAGCAGCCCGACCCTAGGGGAGCTGTTTTTT.

The table lists this clonotype with a few counts. The J gene is TRBJ1-1, the V gene TRBV5-1; D possibly corresponds to TRBD1 (5 bases). Germline assignment: CDR1 SGHRS and CDR2 YFSETQ. Trimming removed 0 bases from V and 4 bases from J, with 10 bases in between. The CDR3 loop spans 14 amino acids. CDR3 amino acids: CASSLGGVLTEAFF. Here the CDR3 DNA reads TGCGCCAGCAGCTTGGGAGGGGTCCTCACTGAAGCTTTCTTT.